The rows below give T cell receptor beta chains drawn from one sample of a study of T cell responses to AZD1222 COVID-19 vaccine. Method: immunoSEQ multiplex PCR; TCRdb's copy keeps in-frame clones and lacks some. The table lists approximately 150,000 clones, 70% to 90% of them singletons. Material: peripheral blood, obtained 28 days after the second dose of the MenACWY control vaccine. These receptors were taken from an adult who received the MenACWY meningococcal vaccine as a control. Both conserved end residues are part of each CDR3. The order of the fields is D gene, clone size, J gene, V gene, CDR3 DNA, CDR3 protein. D genes are given only for firm matches. The size of a clone is reported for some rows only, either as once, few or many, or as a class for expanded clones.

NA NA TRBJ2-2 TRBV19 TGTGCCAGTATCGCAGTTAACACCGGGGAGCTGTTTTTT CASIAVNTGELFF
TRBD1 NA TRBJ2-7 TRBV7-2 TGTGCCAGCAGCACCGGACAGGGACCCTACGAGCAGTACTTC CASSTGQGPYEQYF
NA NA TRBJ1-5 TRBV4-1 TGCGCCAGCAGCCAAGATTTTACGATGCGTCAGCCCCAGCATTTT CASSQDFTMRQPQHF
NA NA TRBJ1-2 TRBV7-2 TGTGCCAGCAGCTTAGTGGGTGGAGTCGACACCTTC CASSLVGGVDTF
TRBD2 once TRBJ2-3 TRBV2 TGTGCCAGCAGTCGAACTAGCGGGAGTACAGATACGCAGTATTTT CASSRTSGSTDTQYF
TRBD2 NA TRBJ2-1 TRBV6-4 TGTGCCAGCAGTATTAGCGGGAGGACTGAGCAGTTCTTC CASSISGRTEQFF
NA NA TRBJ1-5 TRBV15 TGTGCCACCAGCAGTAAGGACAGAAGCAATCAGCCCCAGCATTTT CATSSKDRSNQPQHF
NA NA TRBJ2-3 TRBV27 TGTGCCAGCAGTTTATCCCGGCCCGGCACAGATACGCAGTATTTT CASSLSRPGTDTQYF
NA NA TRBJ1-6 TRBV7-9 TGTGCCAGCAGCTTGACCGAGAATTCACCCCTCCACTTT CASSLTENSPLHF
TRBD1 NA TRBJ1-2 TRBV28 TGTGCCAGCAGTACATGGACAGGGGGGGGCTATGGCTACACCTTC CASSTWTGGGYGYTF
TRBD1 NA TRBJ2-1 TRBV5-1 TGCGCCAGCAGCTTCGACAGGGTTTCCTACAATGAGCAGTTCTTC CASSFDRVSYNEQFF
NA once TRBJ1-1 TRBV28 TGTGCCAGCAGTCGCTACGGGACGCCGAACACTGAAGCTTTCTTT CASSRYGTPNTEAFF
TRBD1 NA TRBJ2-7 TRBV28 TGTGCCAGCAGTTTCGGGATTTCAGGGGGCTTCTACGAGCAGTACTTC CASSFGISGGFYEQYF
TRBD1 NA TRBJ1-5 TRBV6-1 TGTGCCAGCAGTGAAAGAAGGACAGGGGGCAATCAGCCCCAGCATTTT CASSERRTGGNQPQHF
NA NA TRBJ1-2 TRBV19 TGTGCCAGCCATAACAGGGCCGGCTATGGCTACACCTTC CASHNRAGYGYTF
NA NA TRBJ2-7 TRBV30 TGTGCCTGGAGTGTAATTGGCCAGGGCCTCTACGAGCAGTACTTC CAWSVIGQGLYEQYF
NA once TRBJ1-5 TRBV12-3/TRBV12-4 TGTGCCAGCAGCCCTAAGCGGGGCCAGCCCCAGCATTTT CASSPKRGQPQHF
NA few TRBJ1-6 TRBV28 TGTGCCAGCAGCTCACTAAAGGAGGGGAGCTCCTATAATTCACCCCTCCACTTT CASSSLKEGSSYNSPLHF